This T cell receptor (beta chain) is from a study of blood T cell repertoires in COVID-19. This clone was seen more than once but under ten times. Generated by immunoSEQ multiplex PCR, the TCRdb table keeps only in-frame clones and is missing some. The repertoire includes approximately 300,000 clones, around 86% of them detected once, and less than 11% sits in the top ten. Germline loops: CDR1 KGHSH, CDR2 LQKENI. CDR3 length equals 15 residues. V shed 6 bases and J shed 7 bases, with 16 bases lying between them. Sequenced sample: PBMCs or T cells enriched from blood (not recorded which). This sequence was found in a woman aged 18-35 years who had recovered from COVID-19. The chain has TRBV18 and TRBJ1-6; no clear D. CDR3 sequence reads: CASSPAGSTNSPLHF. The CDR3 bases are TGTGCCAGCTCCCCTGCGGGCAGTACCAATTCACCCCTCCACTTT.